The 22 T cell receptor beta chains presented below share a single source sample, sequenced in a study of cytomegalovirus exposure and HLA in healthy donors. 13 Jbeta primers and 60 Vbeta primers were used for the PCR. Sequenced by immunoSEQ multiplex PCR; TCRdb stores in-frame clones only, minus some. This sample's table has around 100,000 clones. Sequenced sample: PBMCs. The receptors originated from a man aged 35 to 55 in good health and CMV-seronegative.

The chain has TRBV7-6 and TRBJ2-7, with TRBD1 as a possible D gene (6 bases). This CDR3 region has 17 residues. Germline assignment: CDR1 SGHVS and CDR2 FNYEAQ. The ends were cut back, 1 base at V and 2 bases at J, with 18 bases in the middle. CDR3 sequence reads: CASSLGGPRTAPYEQYF. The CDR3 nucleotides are TGTGCCAGCAGCTTAGGTGGCCCTAGGACAGCCCCCTACGAGCAGTACTTC.

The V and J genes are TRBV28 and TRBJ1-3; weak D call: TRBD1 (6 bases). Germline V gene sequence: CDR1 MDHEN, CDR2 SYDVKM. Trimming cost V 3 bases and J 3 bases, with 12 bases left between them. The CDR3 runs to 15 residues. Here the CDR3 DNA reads TGTGCCAGCAGTTTCAGGGGAAGAGTTGGAAACACCATATATTTT. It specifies CASSFRGRVGNTIYF.

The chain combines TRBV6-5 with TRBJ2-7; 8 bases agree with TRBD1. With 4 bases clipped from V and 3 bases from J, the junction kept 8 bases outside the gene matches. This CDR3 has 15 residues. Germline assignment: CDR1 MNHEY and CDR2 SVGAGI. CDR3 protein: CASSFPQGGGYEQYF. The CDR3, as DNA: TGTGCCAGCAGTTTCCCACAGGGGGGAGGCTACGAGCAGTACTTC.

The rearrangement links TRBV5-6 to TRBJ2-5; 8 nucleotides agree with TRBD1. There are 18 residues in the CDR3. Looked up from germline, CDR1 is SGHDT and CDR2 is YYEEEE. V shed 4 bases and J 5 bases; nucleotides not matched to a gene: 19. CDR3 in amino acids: CASSLRTGLLVVRETQYF. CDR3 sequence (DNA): TGTGCCAGCAGCCTTAGGACAGGGCTCCTCGTGGTGCGGGAGACCCAGTACTTC.

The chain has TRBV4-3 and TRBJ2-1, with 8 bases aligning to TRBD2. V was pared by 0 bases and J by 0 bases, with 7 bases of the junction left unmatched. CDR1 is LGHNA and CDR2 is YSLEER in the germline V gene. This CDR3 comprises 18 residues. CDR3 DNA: TGCGCCAGCAGCCAAGAAGGGTTAGCGGGGAGCTCCTACAATGAGCAGTTCTTC. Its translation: CASSQEGLAGSSYNEQFF.

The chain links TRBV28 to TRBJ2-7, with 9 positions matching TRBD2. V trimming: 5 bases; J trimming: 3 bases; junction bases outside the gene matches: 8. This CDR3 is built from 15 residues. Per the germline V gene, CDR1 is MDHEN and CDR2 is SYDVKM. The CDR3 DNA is TGTGCCAGCAGTGAAAGCGGGGGGCTAGGCTACGAGCAGTACTTC. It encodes CASSESGGLGYEQYF.

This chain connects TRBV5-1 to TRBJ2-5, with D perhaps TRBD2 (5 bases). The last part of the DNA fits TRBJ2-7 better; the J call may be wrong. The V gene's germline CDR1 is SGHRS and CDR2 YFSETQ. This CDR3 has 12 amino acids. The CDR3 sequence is CASSLEGYEQYF. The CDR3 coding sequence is TGCGCCAGCAGCCTCGAGGGCTACGAGCAGTACTTC.

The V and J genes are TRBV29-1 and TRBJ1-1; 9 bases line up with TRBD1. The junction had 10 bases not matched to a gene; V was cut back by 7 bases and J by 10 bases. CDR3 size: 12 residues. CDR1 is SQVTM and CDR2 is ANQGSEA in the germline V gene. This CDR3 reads CSGTGGRIGAFF. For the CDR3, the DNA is TGCAGCGGCACAGGGGGCCGCATTGGAGCTTTCTTT.

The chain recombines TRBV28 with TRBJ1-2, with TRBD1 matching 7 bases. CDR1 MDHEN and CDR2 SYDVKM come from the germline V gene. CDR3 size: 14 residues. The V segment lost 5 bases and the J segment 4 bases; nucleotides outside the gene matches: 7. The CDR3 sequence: CASSPTGASYGYTF. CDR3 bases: TGTGCCAGCAGTCCAACAGGGGCATCCTATGGCTACACCTTC.

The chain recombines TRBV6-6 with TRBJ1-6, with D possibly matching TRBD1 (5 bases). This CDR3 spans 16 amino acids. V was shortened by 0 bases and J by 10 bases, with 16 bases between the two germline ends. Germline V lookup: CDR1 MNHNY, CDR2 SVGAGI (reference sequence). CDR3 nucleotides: TGTGCCAGCAGTTACTCGAATCCTGCCTCAGGGTCACCCCTCCACTTT. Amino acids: CASSYSNPASGSPLHF.

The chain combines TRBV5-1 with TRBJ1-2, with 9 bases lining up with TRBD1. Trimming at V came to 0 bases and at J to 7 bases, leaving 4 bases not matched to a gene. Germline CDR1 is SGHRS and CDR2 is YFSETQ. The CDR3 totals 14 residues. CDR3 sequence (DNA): TGCGCCAGCAGCTTGGGACAGGGGGTGGCTGGCTACACCTTC. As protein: CASSLGQGVAGYTF.

CDR3 loop: CASSLDGQGYTEAFF. The DNA for the CDR3 is TGCGCCAGCAGCCTAGATGGACAGGGCTACACTGAAGCTTTCTTT. The chain uses TRBV5-1 and TRBJ1-1; the match to TRBD1 covers 8 bases. CDR1 SGHRS and CDR2 YFSETQ come from the germline V gene. The CDR3 covers 15 residues. V lost 4 bases, J lost 3 bases, and 8 bases stayed unmatched.

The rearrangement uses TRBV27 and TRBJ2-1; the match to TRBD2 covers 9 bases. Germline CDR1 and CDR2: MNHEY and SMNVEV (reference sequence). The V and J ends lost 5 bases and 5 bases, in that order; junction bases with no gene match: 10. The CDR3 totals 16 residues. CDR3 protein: CASSPSAGGWDNEQFF. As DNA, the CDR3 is TGTGCCAGCAGTCCATCAGCGGGAGGTTGGGACAATGAGCAGTTCTTC.

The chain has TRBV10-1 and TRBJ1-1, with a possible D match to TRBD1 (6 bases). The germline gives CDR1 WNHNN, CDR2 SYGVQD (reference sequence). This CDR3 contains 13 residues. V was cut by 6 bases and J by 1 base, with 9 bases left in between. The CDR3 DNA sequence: TGCGCCAGCAGACAGGGACCGAACACTGAAGCTTTCTTT. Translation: CASRQGPNTEAFF.

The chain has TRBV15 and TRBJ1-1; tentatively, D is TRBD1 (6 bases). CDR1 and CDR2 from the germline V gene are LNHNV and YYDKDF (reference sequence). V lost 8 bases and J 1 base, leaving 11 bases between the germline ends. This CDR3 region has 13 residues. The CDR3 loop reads CATDTGRNTEAFF. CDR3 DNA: TGTGCCACCGATACAGGGAGGAACACTGAAGCTTTCTTT.

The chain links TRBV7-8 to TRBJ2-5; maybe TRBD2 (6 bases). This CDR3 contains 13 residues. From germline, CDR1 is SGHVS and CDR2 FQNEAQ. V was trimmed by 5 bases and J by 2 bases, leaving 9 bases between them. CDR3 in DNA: TGTGCCAGCAGCATCGGGACTCAAGAGACCCAGTACTTC. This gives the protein CASSIGTQETQYF.

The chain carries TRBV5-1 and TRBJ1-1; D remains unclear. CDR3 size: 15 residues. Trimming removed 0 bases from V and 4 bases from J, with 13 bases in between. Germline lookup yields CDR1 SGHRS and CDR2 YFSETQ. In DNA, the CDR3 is TGCGCCAGCAGCTTGGCCCTCCTTACCGGCACTGAAGCTTTCTTT. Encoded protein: CASSLALLTGTEAFF.

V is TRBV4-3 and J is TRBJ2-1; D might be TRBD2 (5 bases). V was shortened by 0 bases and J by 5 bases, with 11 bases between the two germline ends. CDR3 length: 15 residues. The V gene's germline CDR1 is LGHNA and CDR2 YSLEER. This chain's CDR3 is CASSQDLASNNEQFF. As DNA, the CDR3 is TGCGCCAGCAGCCAAGATCTAGCCTCTAACAATGAGCAGTTCTTC.

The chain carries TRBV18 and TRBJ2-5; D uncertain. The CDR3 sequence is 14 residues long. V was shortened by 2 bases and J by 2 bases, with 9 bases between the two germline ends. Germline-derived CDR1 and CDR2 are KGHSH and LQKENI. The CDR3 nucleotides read TGTGCCAGCTCACCAGTGGGCAGTCAAGAGACCCAGTACTTC. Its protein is CASSPVGSQETQYF.

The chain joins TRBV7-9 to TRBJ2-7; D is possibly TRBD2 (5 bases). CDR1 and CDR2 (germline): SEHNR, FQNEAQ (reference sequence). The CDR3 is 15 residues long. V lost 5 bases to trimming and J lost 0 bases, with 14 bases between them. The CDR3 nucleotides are TGTGCCAGCAGCCCGACGACGGGATTCTCCTACGAGCAGTACTTC. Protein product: CASSPTTGFSYEQYF.

The CDR3 coding sequence is TGTGCCAGCCAGCAGGTGGCTCAGGGTGAGCAGTTCTTC. Translation gives CASQQVAQGEQFF. J is TRBJ2-1 and V is TRBV2; D is possibly TRBD1 (5 bases). CDR3 length: 13 residues. Per germline, CDR1 SNHLY and CDR2 FYNNEI. V lost 8 bases and J 9 bases, leaving 17 bases between the germline ends.

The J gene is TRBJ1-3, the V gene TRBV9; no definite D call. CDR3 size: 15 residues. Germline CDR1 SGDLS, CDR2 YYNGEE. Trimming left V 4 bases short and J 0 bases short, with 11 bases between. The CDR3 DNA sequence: TGTGCCAGCAGCCTTACACCATTCTCTGGAAACACCATATATTTT. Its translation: CASSLTPFSGNTIYF.